This TCR beta chain is from a study of a mutant IDH1 vaccine in newly diagnosed glioma. V lost 4 bases, J lost 3 bases, and 10 bases lay in between. Looked up from germline, CDR1 is SGHRS and CDR2 is YFSETQ. The CDR3 runs to 13 residues. Time point here: baseline, week 1 (first vaccination visit). As for treatment: pre-vaccination baseline after standard-of-care therapy. This table comes from immunoSEQ multiplex PCR, and its TCRdb copy is limited to in-frame clones, with some not included. The profile shows 68,000 or so clones, less than 85% of them singletons. V usage is TRBV5-1 and J usage is TRBJ2-5; D is possibly TRBD1 or TRBD2 (5 bases each). The TCR sequence derives from a man in his fifties or sixties with glioma. The starting material was PBMCs, obtained from a glioma patient treated with radiotherapy, temozolomide or both. Here the CDR3 reads CASSRDVKETQYF. CDR3 coding DNA: TGCGCCAGCAGCCGGGACGTAAAAGAGACCCAGTACTTC.